Presented here are 29 T cell receptor beta chains from one specimen sequenced in a study of blood T cell repertoires in COVID-19. Sequencing was performed with immunoSEQ multiplex PCR; in TCRdb, only in-frame clones are kept and a portion is missing. The sample lists 100,000 to 150,000 clones, 70% to 85% seen once, with roughly 17% in the top ten. Sequencing was carried out using peripheral blood. Source of these receptors: a woman aged 45-65 years with acute or convalescent COVID-19.

This rearrangement joins TRBV11-2 to TRBJ1-2; possible D gene TRBD1, 6 bases. The CDR3 length is 16 residues. The ends were cut back, 5 bases at V and 0 bases at J, with 16 bases in the middle. Germline V CDR1 and CDR2: SGHAT, FQNNGV. The CDR3 sequence is CASSGPQGRANYGYTF. In DNA, the CDR3 is TGTGCCAGCAGCGGCCCACAGGGTCGAGCTAACTATGGCTACACCTTC.

The table lists this clone with a count of one. The rearrangement uses TRBV3-1 (or the pseudogene TRBV3-2) and TRBJ2-7, with 7 bases fitting TRBD1. The germline CDR1 and CDR2 sequences are LGHDT and YNNKEL (reference sequence). There are 15 residues in the CDR3. V lost 3 bases to trimming and J lost 3 bases; unmatched junction nucleotides: 8. The CDR3 here is CASSQQTGTLYEQYF. The CDR3, as DNA: TGTGCCAGCAGCCAGCAGACAGGGACCCTCTACGAGCAGTACTTC.

This chain connects TRBV7-9 to TRBJ2-7, with 8 bases aligning to TRBD1. This CDR3 has 14 residues. Germline CDR1 and CDR2: SEHNR and FQNEAQ (reference sequence). Trimming removed 1 base from V and 9 bases from J; junction bases left unmatched: 8. The CDR3 DNA follows: TGTGCCAGCAGCTTAGGGGGACAGGTCTCGGGGCAGTACTTC. Protein: CASSLGGQVSGQYF.

V gene TRBV12-3 or TRBV12-4 combines with J gene TRBJ2-5, with D possibly being TRBD2 (7 bases). The CDR3 is 12 residues long. The germline V and J ends were trimmed by 0 bases and 9 bases, with 8 bases remaining between them. This chain's CDR3 is CASSLAGGPQYF. In DNA form, the CDR3 reads TGTGCCAGCAGTTTAGCGGGGGGGCCCCAGTACTTC.

The V call is TRBV24-1, the J call TRBJ2-3, with D tentatively TRBD1 (5 bases). CDR1 and CDR2 from the germline V gene are KGHDR and SFDVKD. The CDR3 spans 14 residues. Between the trimmed V and J ends, which lost 3 bases and 5 bases, there was a span of 11 bases. The CDR3 DNA is TGTGCCACCAGTGATACGGATCAGGGAGATACGCAGTATTTT. This gives the protein CATSDTDQGDTQYF.

The J gene is TRBJ1-6, the V gene TRBV18; 11 bases are a match to TRBD1. Unmatched junction bases numbered 3, after V lost 3 bases and J lost 5 bases. This CDR3 has 16 amino acids. From germline, CDR1 is KGHSH and CDR2 LQKENI. The CDR3 here is CASSPRTGGDNSPLHF. The DNA of the CDR3 is TGTGCCAGCTCACCCAGGACAGGGGGCGATAATTCACCCCTCCACTTT.

The gene calls are TRBV2 and TRBJ2-1; 9 bases match TRBD2. The CDR3 is 13 residues long. The germline V gene encodes CDR1 SNHLY and CDR2 FYNNEI. The J segment lost 9 bases and the V segment lost 7 bases, leaving 7 bases of the junction unmatched. This chain's CDR3 is CASTGGGAFEQFF. The CDR3 DNA sequence: TGTGCCAGCACCGGCGGGGGGGCCTTTGAGCAGTTCTTC.

The rearrangement joins TRBV4-1 to TRBJ2-1, with 10 bases aligning to TRBD2. V gave up 4 bases and J gave up 15 bases; unmatched junction bases: 15. Per germline, CDR1 MGHRA and CDR2 YSYEKL. This CDR3 has 15 residues. The CDR3 nucleotides read TGCGCCAGCAGCCCCCAAGCGGGGGGGGTCCCTTTATGGTTCTTC. This encodes CASSPQAGGVPLWFF.

This clone was recorded once. The chain uses TRBV5-4 and TRBJ2-7, with 7 bases that match TRBD2. Trimming took 0 bases from V and 6 from J; bases not matched to a gene: 9. Germline V gives CDR1 SGHNT, CDR2 YYREEE (reference sequence). The CDR3 is 15 residues long. CDR3 amino acids: CASSLAATSPPEQYF. DNA for the CDR3: TGTGCCAGCAGCTTGGCCGCGACTAGCCCCCCCGAGCAGTACTTC.

The J gene is TRBJ1-6, the V gene TRBV6-5; D is perhaps TRBD1 (6 bases). Germline loops: CDR1 MNHEY, CDR2 SVGAGI. The length of the CDR3 is 13 residues. The V gene lost 9 bases and the J gene lost 7 bases, with 13 bases spanning the gap. The CDR3 reads CARTTRGNSPLHF. CDR3 DNA: TGTGCCAGAACTACCAGGGGAAATTCACCCCTCCACTTT.

The gene calls are TRBV9 and TRBJ1-1; tentatively, D is TRBD1 (6 bases). The germline V gene encodes CDR1 SGDLS and CDR2 YYNGEE. Trimming pared 0 bases from V and 8 bases from J, leaving 14 bases between. The CDR3 covers 14 residues. In nucleotides, the CDR3 is TGTGCCAGCAGCGTAGAGATCACAGGGACCGAAGCTTTCTTT. This sequence encodes CASSVEITGTEAFF.

CDR3 bases: TGTGCCAGTAGTTTCCTACAGGGTTATAGCAATCAGCCCCAGCATTTT. This codes for CASSFLQGYSNQPQHF. The genes are TRBV19 and TRBJ1-5, with D maybe TRBD1 (6 bases). The CDR3 runs to 16 residues. Germline V gene data show CDR1 as LNHDA and CDR2 as SQIVND (reference sequence). V lost 5 bases and J lost 0, with 14 bases in between.

V and J are TRBV6-2 or TRBV6-3 and TRBJ2-7; 7 bases align to TRBD1. The ends lost 4 bases at V and 2 bases at J; junction bases unmatched: 11. The CDR3 contains 16 residues. Germline CDR1 and CDR2: MNHEY and SVGEGT. In DNA form, the CDR3 reads TGTGCCAGCAGTTCCCCCATACAGGGGAAAACCTACGAGCAGTACTTC. Translating it yields CASSSPIQGKTYEQYF.

The gene calls are TRBV12-3 or TRBV12-4 and TRBJ1-2; D gene ambiguous. CDR3 length: 13 residues. The V and J ends lost 5 bases and 4 bases respectively, with 11 bases between them. CDR3 sequence: CASSPRVRYGYTF. DNA of the CDR3: TGTGCCAGCAGTCCTCGGGTACGCTATGGCTACACCTTC.

The V gene is TRBV5-6, the J gene TRBJ2-3; 10 nucleotides line up with TRBD1. V dropped 2 bases and J dropped 2; count of bases not matched to a gene: 8. The germline V gene has CDR1 SGHDT and CDR2 YYEEEE. This CDR3 contains 17 residues. The CDR3 DNA follows: TGTGCCAGCAGCTTTAATGGACAGGGGGACGTCACAGATACGCAGTATTTT. Protein: CASSFNGQGDVTDTQYF.

The chain employs TRBV6-5 and TRBJ1-6; D is perhaps TRBD1 (5 bases). CDR1 and CDR2 (germline): MNHEY, SVGAGI. The CDR3 sequence is 15 residues long. Trimming removed 6 bases from V and 7 bases from J, with 16 bases in between. CDR3 nucleotide sequence: TGTGCCAGCAGCCCGACAGATCTTCCCAATTCACCCCTCCACTTT. It specifies CASSPTDLPNSPLHF.

The chain links TRBV6-4 to TRBJ1-3, with D perhaps matching TRBD1 (6 bases). Germline V gives CDR1 MRHNA, CDR2 SNTAGT. V was clipped by 4 bases and J by 3 bases, with 10 bases between them. This CDR3 comprises 14 residues. The CDR3 here is CASSGTVGGNTIYF. The CDR3 region has the DNA TGTGCCAGCAGTGGGACAGTCGGTGGAAACACCATATATTTT.

As to this clone: The sample contains more than one DNA sequence encoding this CDR3. V is TRBV5-1 and J is TRBJ2-3; D is unclear. CDR3 size: 12 residues. Deletions cut 3 bases from V and 0 bases from J, with 2 bases between. Germline V gene lookup returns CDR1 SGHRS and CDR2 YFSETQ. The CDR3 DNA reads as TGCGCCAGCAGCTCAAGCACAGATACGCAGTATTTT. This codes for CASSSSTDTQYF.

The genes are TRBV7-2 and TRBJ2-1; 9 positions match TRBD2. The V gene end was trimmed by 8 bases and the J gene end by 2 bases; junction bases not matched to a gene: 7. The CDR3 loop spans 15 amino acids. Germline values: CDR1 SGHTA, CDR2 FQGNSA. CDR3 sequence reads: CASPLAGTTYNEQFF. DNA of the CDR3: TGTGCCAGCCCCCTAGCGGGGACCACCTACAATGAGCAGTTCTTC.

The gene calls are TRBV7-9 and TRBJ2-7, with 9 bases that match TRBD1. The CDR3 has 14 residues. J was trimmed by 4 bases and V by 5 bases; bases with no gene match: 6. Germline CDR1 and CDR2: SEHNR and FQNEAQ (reference sequence). The CDR3 protein is CASSATGGRYEQYF. CDR3 DNA: TGTGCCAGCAGCGCAACAGGGGGCCGGTACGAGCAGTACTTC. Variable domain in full (rest from reference TRBV7-9 and TRBJ2-7): DTGVSQNPRHKITKRGQNVTFRCDPISEHNRLYWYRQTLGQGPEFLTYFQNEAQLEKSRLLSDRFSAERPKGSFSTLEIQRTEQGDSAMYLCASSATGGRYEQYFGPGTRLTVT.

This chain uses TRBV7-2 with TRBJ2-7; 13 bases match TRBD2. V lost 4 bases and J lost 9; bases outside the gene matches: 15. Germline values: CDR1 SGHTA, CDR2 FQGNSA. The CDR3 sequence is 17 residues long. The CDR3 sequence is CASSSTPGTSGIRGQYF. For the CDR3, the DNA is TGTGCCAGCAGCTCCACCCCCGGGACTAGCGGGATTCGGGGGCAGTACTTC.

The V gene is TRBV19, the J gene TRBJ1-6; a possible D gene is TRBD1 (5 bases). Germline V gene data show CDR1 as LNHDA and CDR2 as SQIVND (reference sequence). The V gene lost 0 bases and the J gene lost 6 bases, with 12 bases spanning the gap. CDR3 length equals 16 residues. CDR3 sequence (DNA): TGTGCCAGTAGTATAGATCGTGGGGCCGCTAATTCACCCCTCCACTTT. Translating gives CASSIDRGAANSPLHF.

V is TRBV3-1 (or the pseudogene TRBV3-2) and J is TRBJ1-6; D is unresolved. The V end lost 0 bases, the J end lost 13 bases, and 13 bases lay between the germline ends. The length of the CDR3 is 14 residues. Germline lookup yields CDR1 LGHDT and CDR2 YNNKEL (reference sequence). The CDR3 loop is CASSQDRGLAPLHF. The CDR3 coding sequence is TGTGCCAGCAGCCAAGATCGGGGTTTAGCCCCCCTCCACTTT.

This chain uses TRBV9 with TRBJ2-7; 8 nucleotides agree with TRBD1. With 1 base clipped from V and 3 bases from J, the junction kept 6 bases outside the gene matches. The CDR3 length is 15 residues. Germline V gives CDR1 SGDLS, CDR2 YYNGEE. This chain's CDR3 is CASSVPGQGIYEQYF. CDR3 DNA sequence: TGTGCCAGCAGCGTACCAGGACAGGGAATCTACGAGCAGTACTTC.

The V call is TRBV20-1, the J call TRBJ2-3, with D hard to call. This CDR3 has 11 residues. Germline CDR1 DFQATT, CDR2 SNEGSKA (reference sequence). Trimming pared 3 bases from V and 5 bases from J, leaving 6 bases between. The CDR3: CSASPVDTQYF. CDR3 nucleotide sequence: TGCAGTGCTAGTCCTGTAGATACGCAGTATTTT.

This clone has only one observation. V is TRBV18 and J is TRBJ1-5; D not certain. Germline V gene lookup returns CDR1 KGHSH and CDR2 LQKENI. Trimming shortened V by 2 bases and J by 0 bases, and 8 bases separated the two germline ends. The CDR3 length is 15 residues. The CDR3 nucleotides read TGTGCCAGCTCACCAGCGGCGGATAGCAATCAGCCCCAGCATTTT. Translating gives CASSPAADSNQPQHF.

There are a few counts of this clone. The chain links TRBV3-1 (or the pseudogene TRBV3-2) to TRBJ1-5; D ambiguous. Germline loops: CDR1 LGHDT, CDR2 YNNKEL (reference sequence). V lost 3 bases to trimming and J lost 0 bases, with 6 bases between them. The CDR3 has 14 residues. The CDR3 DNA is TGTGCCAGCAGCCACAGAAATAGCAATCAGCCCCAGCATTTT. Amino acid sequence: CASSHRNSNQPQHF.

The CDR3 loop reads CASSEALRGGSGEKLFF. CDR3 nucleotides: TGTGCCAGCAGTGAAGCGCTTCGGGGAGGATCAGGAGAAAAACTGTTTTTT. This sequence joins TRBV6-1 and TRBJ1-4; D gene unclear. The V end lost 0 bases, the J end lost 8 bases, and 19 bases lay between the germline ends. CDR3 size: 17 residues. CDR1 is MNHNS, CDR2 SASEGT, per germline.

This clone appeared once. The chain employs TRBV18 and TRBJ1-2, with 7 bases matching TRBD1. Germline loops: CDR1 KGHSH, CDR2 LQKENI. The CDR3 length is 13 residues. Trimming took 3 bases from V and 8 from J; bases not matched to a gene: 6. The CDR3 DNA reads as TGTGCCAGCTCACCGAGGGGGCTCCGAGGCTACACCTTC. This gives the protein CASSPRGLRGYTF.